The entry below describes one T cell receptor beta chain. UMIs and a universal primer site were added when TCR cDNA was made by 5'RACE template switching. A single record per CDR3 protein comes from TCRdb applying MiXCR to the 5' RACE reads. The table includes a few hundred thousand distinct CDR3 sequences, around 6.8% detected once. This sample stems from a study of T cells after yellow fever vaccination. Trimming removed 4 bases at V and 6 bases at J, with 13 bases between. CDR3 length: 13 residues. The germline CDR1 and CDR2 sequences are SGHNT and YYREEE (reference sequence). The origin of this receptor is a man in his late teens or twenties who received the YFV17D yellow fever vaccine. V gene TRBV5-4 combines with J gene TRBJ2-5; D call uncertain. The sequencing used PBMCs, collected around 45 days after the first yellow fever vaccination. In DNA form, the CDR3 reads TGTGCCAGCAGCCAGGTGATTGGGAAGACCCAGTACTTC. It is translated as CASSQVIGKTQYF.